This entry lists 20 T cell receptor beta chains sequenced from one sample in a study of OX40 agonist ivuxolimab in advanced cancers. Only in-frame clones appear in the TCRdb table, and some are missing; sequencing was by immunoSEQ multiplex PCR. The table records nearly 70,000 clones, roughly 84% of them present only once. This material consisted of CD4+ or CD8+ T cells sorted from blood, taken in a trial of the OX40 agonist ivuxolimab. The receptors were sampled from an adult with an advanced solid tumor such as melanoma, head and neck, liver or kidney cancer.

V is TRBV6-4 and J is TRBJ1-2; tentative D call: TRBD1 (5 bases). This CDR3 region has 13 residues. Trimming removed 2 bases at V and 4 bases at J, with 8 bases between. CDR1 is MRHNA, CDR2 SNTAGT, per germline. The CDR3, as DNA: TGTGCCAGCAGTGACAGGGGATCCTATGGCTACACCTTC. The encoded protein is CASSDRGSYGYTF.

V usage is TRBV10-3 and J usage is TRBJ2-3, with D perhaps TRBD1 or TRBD2 (5 bases each). The CDR3 is made up of 15 amino acids. Trimming took 10 bases from V and 1 from J, leaving 18 bases between them. CDR1 and CDR2 from the germline V gene are ENHRY and SYGVKD. The CDR3 bases are TGTGCCAGCGAAAACCGGGACGGTCGCACAGATACGCAGTATTTT. Translating it yields CASENRDGRTDTQYF.

J is TRBJ2-2 and V is TRBV7-9; D unclear. CDR3 length: 14 amino acids. V lost 2 bases and J lost 6, with 10 bases in between. Per the germline V gene, CDR1 is SEHNR and CDR2 is FQNEAQ (reference sequence). This chain's CDR3 is CASSLSVLAGELFF. The CDR3 region has the DNA TGTGCCAGCAGCTTAAGTGTTTTGGCCGGGGAGCTGTTTTTT.

The genes are TRBV5-8 and TRBJ2-4; no definite D call. The CDR3 extends over 15 amino acids. The V gene lost 4 bases and the J gene lost 0 bases, with 11 bases spanning the gap. Germline CDR1 SGHTS, CDR2 YDEGEE. The CDR3 protein is CASSREDLAKNIQYF. DNA of the CDR3: TGTGCCAGCAGCCGAGAGGACCTAGCCAAAAACATTCAGTACTTC.

V gene TRBV6-6 combines with J gene TRBJ2-7, with a possible D match to TRBD1 (6 bases). CDR1 and CDR2 from the germline V gene are MNHNY and SVGAGI (reference sequence). This CDR3 contains 14 residues. V was clipped by 8 bases and J by 0 bases, with 14 bases between them. DNA for the CDR3: TGTGCCAGCCTCCGGGACACGAGCTCCTACGAGCAGTACTTC. Translation: CASLRDTSSYEQYF.

The chain couples TRBV6-1 to TRBJ2-7, with D possibly being TRBD1 (6 bases). The CDR3 extends over 13 amino acids. Trimming pared 8 bases from V and 3 bases from J, leaving 14 bases between. CDR1 MNHNS and CDR2 SASEGT come from the germline V gene. The CDR3 region is CASASRGDYEQYF. In DNA, the CDR3 is TGTGCCAGCGCATCCAGGGGCGACTACGAGCAGTACTTC.

V usage is TRBV7-9 and J usage is TRBJ1-4; no clear D. This CDR3 comprises 14 residues. The V gene's germline CDR1 is SEHNR and CDR2 FQNEAQ (reference sequence). V gave up 5 bases and J gave up 4 bases, with 11 bases separating them. The CDR3 nucleotides read TGTGCCAGCAGCCCCCCACCCGGTAATGAAAAACTGTTTTTT. Protein sequence: CASSPPPGNEKLFF.

This clone was observed a single time. The chain is built from TRBV5-4 and TRBJ1-1; D is ambiguous. V lost 1 base to trimming and J lost 3 bases, with 10 bases between them. The CDR3 contains 14 residues. Per germline, CDR1 SGHNT and CDR2 YYREEE (reference sequence). The CDR3 sequence is CASSLNSPYTEAFF. For the CDR3, the DNA is TGTGCCAGCAGCTTGAACAGCCCGTACACTGAAGCTTTCTTT. Combining the CDR3 with reference TRBV5-4 and TRBJ1-1 gives the whole variable domain ETGVTQSPTHLIKTRGQQVTLRCSSQSGHNTVSWYQQALGQGPQFIFQYYREEENGRGNFPPRFSGLQFPNYSSELNVNALELDDSALYLCASSLNSPYTEAFFGQGTRLTVV.

The V and J genes are TRBV19 and TRBJ2-7; D remains unclear. The germline CDR1 and CDR2 sequences are LNHDA and SQIVND (reference sequence). The CDR3 extends over 11 amino acids. V was clipped by 9 bases and J by 6 bases, with 12 bases between them. CDR3 sequence reads: CASTFQSEQYF. The CDR3 nucleotides are TGTGCCAGCACGTTCCAGAGCGAGCAGTACTTC.

In this sample, this clone turned up once. V is TRBV30 and J is TRBJ1-5; D remains unclear. The CDR3 covers 13 residues. Trimming removed 3 bases at V and 5 bases at J, with 11 bases between. Germline V gives CDR1 GTSNPN, CDR2 SVGIG (reference sequence). Here the CDR3 DNA reads TGTGCCTGGAGCCTGTCGCGAGATCAGCCCCAGCATTTT. Encoded protein: CAWSLSRDQPQHF.

The rearrangement joins TRBV5-1 to TRBJ2-5, with D hard to call. Germline CDR1 reads SGHRS; CDR2 reads YFSETQ. V lost 2 bases and J 5 bases, leaving 13 bases between the germline ends. The CDR3 runs to 14 residues. The CDR3 coding sequence is TGCGCCAGCAGCTTCAGTAACTCACGGGAGACCCAGTACTTC. As protein: CASSFSNSRETQYF.

Written as DNA, the CDR3 is TGTGCCAGCAGCCTCACGCCCGGGACAGACTATGGCTACACCTTC. Translating gives CASSLTPGTDYGYTF. V and J are TRBV7-6 and TRBJ1-2; 7 bases line up with TRBD1. Germline CDR1 SGHVS, CDR2 FNYEAQ. After removal of 5 bases from V and 3 bases from J, the junction contained 9 bases not matched to a gene. CDR3 length equals 15 residues.

This CDR3 is CSVEGDSATQYF. CDR3 DNA sequence: TGCAGCGTTGAAGGGGATTCTGCGACCCAGTACTTC. V gene TRBV29-1 combines with J gene TRBJ2-5; the D is unclear. The CDR3 consists of 12 residues. CDR1 and CDR2 from the germline V gene are SQVTM and ANQGSEA. Trimming shortened V by 1 base and J by 7 bases, and 10 bases separated the two germline ends.

This chain joins TRBV5-6 and TRBJ2-7, with 8 bases matching TRBD1. Germline loops: CDR1 SGHDT, CDR2 YYEEEE. With V trimmed by 4 bases and J by 0 bases, 6 bases remained unmatched. CDR3 length equals 15 residues. The CDR3 reads CASSPAGTGSYEQYF. The CDR3 DNA sequence: TGTGCCAGCAGCCCCGCCGGGACAGGCTCCTACGAGCAGTACTTC.

The gene calls are TRBV5-1 and TRBJ1-6; possibly TRBD1 for D (5 bases). Trimming stripped 4 bases from V and 7 bases from J, with 12 bases between. CDR1 SGHRS and CDR2 YFSETQ come from the germline V gene. This CDR3 spans 14 amino acids. CDR3 DNA: TGCGCCAGCAGCCCGGCAGGGAGGAATTCACCCCTCCACTTT. Protein product: CASSPAGRNSPLHF.

This chain joins TRBV7-9 and TRBJ1-4, with TRBD1 matching 8 bases. The germline V gene has CDR1 SEHNR and CDR2 FQNEAQ (reference sequence). Trimming at V came to 5 bases and at J to 3 bases, leaving 5 bases not matched to a gene. The CDR3 has 15 residues. The CDR3 reads CASSRPGQANEKLFF. The CDR3 DNA is TGTGCCAGCAGCCGACCGGGACAGGCTAATGAAAAACTGTTTTTT.

The gene calls are TRBV29-1 and TRBJ2-7, with D perhaps matching TRBD2 (5 bases). The V and J ends lost 4 bases and 5 bases respectively, with 6 bases between them. Per the germline V gene, CDR1 is SQVTM and CDR2 is ANQGSEA. This CDR3 contains 10 residues. Here the CDR3 reads CSVGSDEQYF. For the CDR3, the DNA is TGCAGCGTTGGTAGCGACGAGCAGTACTTC.

This clone came up once. The V call is TRBV9, the J call TRBJ2-2; 7 nucleotides line up with TRBD2. With V trimmed by 0 bases and J by 1 base, 0 bases remained unmatched. This CDR3 has 15 amino acids. CDR1 and CDR2 (germline): SGDLS, YYNGEE. Here the CDR3 reads CASSVAGGNTGELFF. The CDR3 DNA is TGTGCCAGCAGCGTAGCGGGGGGGAACACCGGGGAGCTGTTTTTT.

The chain recombines TRBV2 with TRBJ2-5; 13 bases are shared with TRBD2. The CDR3 runs to 14 residues. Germline loops: CDR1 SNHLY, CDR2 FYNNEI. V dropped 7 bases and J dropped 7; count of bases not matched to a gene: 6. This chain's CDR3 is CASMGLAGRGTQYF. The CDR3 DNA reads as TGTGCCAGCATGGGACTAGCGGGAAGGGGGACCCAGTACTTC.

For this clone: This specimen includes other DNA sequences encoding the same CDR3. J is TRBJ2-5 and V is TRBV5-1; possibly TRBD1 for D (5 bases). There are 13 residues in the CDR3. The V gene's germline CDR1 is SGHRS and CDR2 YFSETQ. V lost 2 bases, J lost 1 base, and 6 bases lay in between. The CDR3 loop is CASSFQGQETQYF. CDR3 DNA: TGCGCCAGCAGCTTCCAGGGCCAAGAGACCCAGTACTTC.